Sequencing of this TCR beta chain was carried out in a study of T cell responses to AZD1222 COVID-19 vaccine. Profiling relied on immunoSEQ multiplex PCR, and the TCRdb table lists in-frame clones only, not all of them. In the table there are some 190,000 clones, around 90% of which are singletons. General study findings and limits: The study found vaccine-associated CD4 TCRs spanning spike, dominant at 160-218 and 743-854.

The sample holds a few counts of this clone. Its antigen is not known. This receptor was taken from an adult who received the AZD1222 COVID-19 vaccine. The input for sequencing was peripheral blood, taken 28 days after the second AZD1222 dose.

In DNA form, the CDR3 reads TGTGCCAGCAGTTATAGGGACGGCTACACCTTC. Its translation: CASSYRDGYTF. The gene calls are TRBV6-2 or TRBV6-3 and TRBJ1-2; possibly TRBD1 for D (5 bases). Germline CDR1 reads MNHEY; CDR2 reads SVGEGT. The V gene lost 3 bases and the J gene lost 8 bases, with 7 bases spanning the gap. The CDR3 extends over 11 amino acids.